The T cell receptor (beta chain) described here comes from a study of vaccination and CD4 T cells after COVID-19. Germline CDR1 and CDR2: SNHLY and FYNNEI. V shed 1 base and J shed 11 bases, with 15 bases lying between them. CDR3 length: 13 amino acids. Concerning this clonotype: What it recognizes is unknown.

An Oncomine TCR Beta short-read assay was used to sequence the DNA from cultured CD4+ T cells. TCRdb passed the PCR reads through MiXCR, listing each CDR3 protein once. This table has under 25,000 distinct CDR3 sequences, roughly 23% appearing once. Treatment indicated: roughly nine-day PBMC culture with coronavirus spike peptide pools or control peptides (ViraFEST assay). The clonotype originates from a human donor with COVID-19. Sequenced sample: cultured CD4+ T cells from blood. The chain recombines TRBV2 with TRBJ2-7; perhaps TRBD1 as D (6 bases). For the CDR3, the DNA is TGTGCCAGCAGTGAAGTAGACCGGTCAGGGGAGTACTTC. Protein sequence: CASSEVDRSGEYF.